A single sample gave rise to the 27 T cell receptor beta chains below, sequenced in a study of T cells in Graves' hyperthyroidism and ophthalmopathy. RNA transcripts were the template for amplifying TCR beta CDR3 regions. In the first-round RT-PCR of the TCR CDR3, the HTBI primer set was used. Using its own MiXCR run on the multiplex PCR reads, TCRdb lists one record per CDR3 protein. The sample consists of 300,000 to 450,000 distinct CDR3 sequences, 15% to 18% of them appearing once. Sequencing input: blood. The receptors were sampled from a woman in her late teens or twenties with Graves' hyperthyroidism that later progressed to Graves' ophthalmopathy.

This clonotype appeared many times. Here the CDR3 reads CASSPWTSGRACEQFF. The CDR3 nucleotides read TGTGCCAGCAGCCCCTGGACTAGCGGGAGGGCCTGCGAGCAGTTCTTC. The chain joins TRBV3-1 to TRBJ2-1; TRBD2 agrees at 15 bases. Germline V CDR1 and CDR2: LGHDT, YNNKEL (reference sequence). This CDR3 is built from 16 residues. Germline trimming cut 4 bases from V and 10 bases from J; bases unmatched to any gene: 8.

This clonotype was recorded many times. V and J are TRBV2 and TRBJ1-5, with TRBD1 identical over 9 bases. This CDR3 comprises 14 residues. With V trimmed by 5 bases and J by 11 bases, 10 bases remained unmatched. Germline CDR1 and CDR2: SNHLY and FYNNEI. The CDR3 region is CASSLDRGQSAQHF. The CDR3, as DNA: TGTGCCAGCAGTCTGGACAGGGGCCAATCGGCCCAGCATTTT.

A note on this clonotype: A read error is possible here, since a much larger clone lies one base away. The genes are TRBV28 and TRBJ1-1; tentative D call: TRBD1 (5 bases). This CDR3 spans 12 amino acids. V dropped 6 bases and J dropped 11 bases, with 16 bases sitting between them. Germline-derived CDR1 and CDR2 are MDHEN and SYDVKM. In nucleotides, the CDR3 is TGTGCCAGCAGCCTCGGACACCATTTTGCTTTCTTT. This codes for CASSLGHHFAFF.

This clonotype was counted many times. The chain joins TRBV6-6 to TRBJ2-1; TRBD2 matches 12 bases. V dropped 0 bases and J dropped 10; count of bases not matched to a gene: 7. CDR1 is MNHNY and CDR2 is SVGAGI in the germline V gene (reference sequence). This CDR3 is 16 amino acids long. Here the CDR3 DNA reads TGTGCCAGCAGTTACTCGGCTAGCGGGAGGGCGGGCGAGCAGTTCTTC. This sequence encodes CASSYSASGRAGEQFF.

For this clonotype: A much bigger clone sits one base away, suggesting this may be a read error. The rearrangement links TRBV27 to TRBJ2-1, with D maybe TRBD1 (5 bases). The germline CDR1 and CDR2 sequences are MNHEY and SMNVEV (reference sequence). This CDR3 comprises 15 residues. V lost 6 bases to trimming and J lost 2 bases, with 14 bases between them. The DNA of the CDR3 is TGTGCCAGCAGCCCCGGACAAAGCCCCTACAATGAGCAGTTCTTC. It specifies CASSPGQSPYNEQFF.

This clonotype was seen a few times. V usage is TRBV7-6 and J usage is TRBJ2-1; TRBD2 matches 7 bases. The CDR3 runs to 18 residues. The germline V gene encodes CDR1 SGHVS and CDR2 FNYEAQ. The V segment lost 1 base and the J segment 2 bases; nucleotides outside the gene matches: 11. CDR3 DNA sequence: TGTGCCAGCAGCTTAGGTCCCCAGGGAGGGACTACCTACAATGAGCAGTTCTTC. This gives the protein CASSLGPQGGTTYNEQFF. The complete variable domain, with remaining parts taken from reference TRBV7-6 and TRBJ2-1, reads GAGVSQSPRYKVTKRGQDVALRCDPISGHVSLYWYRQALGQGPEFLTYFNYEAQQDKSGLPNDRFSAERPEGSISTLTIQRTEQRDSAMYRCASSLGPQGGTTYNEQFFGPGTRLTVL.

There are many counts of this clonotype. The chain employs TRBV20-1 and TRBJ2-7; 11 nucleotides match TRBD2. In germline, CDR1 is DFQATT, CDR2 SNEGSKA (reference sequence). The junction had 4 bases not matched to a gene; V was cut back by 5 bases and J by 4 bases. This CDR3 has 13 residues. The CDR3 sequence: CSAVGTSGYEQYF. In nucleotides, the CDR3 is TGCAGTGCTGTGGGGACTAGCGGATACGAGCAGTACTTC.

The J gene is TRBJ1-6, the V gene TRBV5-4; D is perhaps TRBD1 (5 bases). The CDR3 contains 15 residues. Trimming removed 3 bases at V and 10 bases at J, with 17 bases between. Germline CDR1 SGHNT, CDR2 YYREEE (reference sequence). The chain's CDR3 is CASSSSGTVGSPLHF. The CDR3 DNA follows: TGTGCCAGCAGCTCCTCCGGGACGGTGGGCTCACCCCTCCACTTT.

Ten or more counts support this clonotype. The genes are TRBV20-1 and TRBJ2-2; D call uncertain. The CDR3 is made up of 11 amino acids. Germline V gene data show CDR1 as DFQATT and CDR2 as SNEGSKA (reference sequence). Trimming cost V 5 bases and J 0 bases, with 1 base left between them. The CDR3 sequence: CSAANTGELFF. CDR3 coding DNA: TGCAGTGCTGCGAACACCGGGGAGCTGTTTTTT.

This clonotype is a singleton in its sample. The CDR3 nucleotides read TGTGCCAGCAGAACCTCGGGGGCGGACACCGGGGAGCTGTTTTTT. Amino acid sequence: CASRTSGADTGELFF. This sequence joins TRBV6-1 and TRBJ2-2; the D gene could be TRBD1 or TRBD2 (6 bases each). The germline gives CDR1 MNHNS, CDR2 SASEGT. There are 15 residues in the CDR3. The V end was cut by 6 bases, the J end by 3 bases, with 14 bases between.

The genes are TRBV7-9 and TRBJ1-6; the match to TRBD1 covers 10 bases. V dropped 2 bases and J dropped 7; count of bases not matched to a gene: 5. The germline CDR1 and CDR2 sequences are SEHNR and FQNEAQ (reference sequence). The CDR3 covers 16 residues. CDR3 residues: CASSLTSGQGNSPLHF. DNA of the CDR3: TGTGCCAGCAGCTTAACCTCGGGACAGGGGAATTCACCCCTCCACTTT.

In this sample, this clonotype turned up many times. This chain links TRBV10-3 with TRBJ2-7; D possibly matches TRBD1 or TRBD2 (5 bases each). CDR3 length: 15 amino acids. V dropped 7 bases and J dropped 2 bases, with 18 bases sitting between them. CDR1 and CDR2 from the germline V gene are ENHRY and SYGVKD. The CDR3 bases are TGTGCCATCAAACCCGGGACCGACCCCGCCTACGAGCAGTACTTC. The encoded protein is CAIKPGTDPAYEQYF.

This clonotype was picked up many times. This chain connects TRBV9 to TRBJ2-5; no firm D call. V lost 0 bases to trimming and J lost 0 bases, with 9 bases between them. Germline V gene sequence: CDR1 SGDLS, CDR2 YYNGEE. This CDR3 is 15 amino acids long. CDR3 DNA sequence: TGTGCCAGCAGCGTAGCGGGCCCCTACCAAGAGACCCAGTACTTC. Translation: CASSVAGPYQETQYF.

This clonotype has more than one count but fewer than ten. V and J are TRBV6-2 or TRBV6-3 and TRBJ2-3, with D unresolved. Trimming left V 4 bases short and J 6 bases short, with 2 bases between. The germline V gene encodes CDR1 MNHEY and CDR2 SVGEGT. The CDR3 contains 10 residues. The CDR3: CASSWDTQYF. The CDR3 nucleotides are TGTGCCAGCAGTTGGGATACGCAGTATTTT.

This clonotype was recorded at least ten times. The chain combines TRBV28 with TRBJ2-3; 8 nucleotides agree with TRBD2. The CDR3 consists of 14 residues. The germline gives CDR1 MDHEN, CDR2 SYDVKM. Unmatched junction bases numbered 3, after V lost 6 bases and J lost 1 base. This chain's CDR3 is CASRIAGRTDTQYF. The CDR3 bases are TGTGCCAGCAGGATAGCGGGGCGCACAGATACGCAGTATTTT.

Comments on this clonotype: A single base separates this from a much larger clone, so it may be a read error. The chain links TRBV28 to TRBJ2-1, with 8 positions matching TRBD2. The CDR3 loop spans 18 amino acids. The germline V gene has CDR1 MDHEN and CDR2 SYDVKM. CDR3 in DNA: TGTGCCAGCAGCCTTCTAGCGGGCCGCGTCCTCTCCTACAATGAGCAGCTCTTC. Protein sequence: CASSLLAGRVLSYNEQLF.

This clonotype was found a few times. The chain uses TRBV28 and TRBJ1-6, with D unclear. Germline V gives CDR1 MDHEN, CDR2 SYDVKM. The CDR3 extends over 16 amino acids. V lost 6 bases to trimming and J lost 0 bases, with 12 bases between them. DNA for the CDR3: TGTGCCAGCAGGAACGAGGGAATCTCCTATAATTCACCCCTCCACTTT. As protein: CASRNEGISYNSPLHF. The full variable domain, in which reference TRBV28 and TRBJ1-6 provide the parts outside the CDR3, is DVKVTQSSRYLVKRTGEKVFLECVQDMDHENMFWYRQDPGLGLRLIYFSYDVKMKEKGDIPEGYSVSREKKERFSLILESASTNQTSMYLCASRNEGISYNSPLHFGNGTRLTVT.

CDR3 loop: CASSRSSTDTQYF. CDR3 DNA: TGTGCCAGCAGTCGGTCTAGCACAGATACGCAGTATTTT. This chain links TRBV27 with TRBJ2-3; D remains unclear. Deletions cut 5 bases from V and 0 bases from J, with 6 bases between. The germline V gene has CDR1 MNHEY and CDR2 SMNVEV (reference sequence). There are 13 residues in the CDR3.

This clonotype was counted ten times or more. The rearrangement uses TRBV11-2 and TRBJ1-1, with D perhaps matching TRBD1 (6 bases). The V gene lost 5 bases and the J gene lost 5 bases, with 24 bases spanning the gap. Germline lookup yields CDR1 SGHAT and CDR2 FQNNGV. The CDR3 sequence is 17 residues long. CDR3 region: CASSLMGIGGKGTEAFF. The CDR3 nucleotides read TGTGCCAGCAGCCTAATGGGTATAGGGGGGAAAGGGACTGAAGCTTTCTTT.

This clonotype was observed at least ten times. The gene calls are TRBV7-8 and TRBJ2-5; 12 nucleotides line up with TRBD1. Trimming took 5 bases from V and 1 from J; bases not matched to a gene: 8. Germline V gene lookup returns CDR1 SGHVS and CDR2 FQNEAQ. The CDR3 is 17 amino acids. In DNA form, the CDR3 reads TGTGCCAGCAGCCCTAGGGACAGGGGGCCTTTCCAAGAGACCCAGTACTTC. It encodes CASSPRDRGPFQETQYF.

This clonotype was counted ten times or more. The chain combines TRBV2 with TRBJ1-2; D remains ambiguous. Deletions cut 6 bases from V and 4 bases from J, with 12 bases between. Germline CDR1 reads SNHLY; CDR2 reads FYNNEI. The CDR3 extends over 13 amino acids. CDR3: CASSVDRLYGYTF. CDR3 bases: TGTGCCAGCAGCGTGGACCGTCTCTATGGCTACACCTTC.

Comment on this clonotype: A read error may be the cause here, since a much bigger clone is one base away. The V gene is TRBV7-9, the J gene TRBJ2-1, with no clear D. The CDR3 runs 13 residues. V was shortened by 5 bases and J by 9 bases, with 14 bases between the two germline ends. Germline V lookup: CDR1 SEHNR, CDR2 FQNEAQ (reference sequence). CDR3 loop: CASSVESALEQFF. DNA of the CDR3: TGTGCCAGCAGCGTAGAGTCCGCCCTTGAGCAGTTCTTC.

This clonotype was detected many times. J is TRBJ2-7 and V is TRBV28, with TRBD2 identical over 8 bases. V shed 5 bases, J shed 2 bases, and the junction held 8 bases outside the gene matches. In germline, CDR1 is MDHEN, CDR2 SYDVKM. The CDR3 loop spans 15 amino acids. This chain's CDR3 is CASSTPRAGAYEQYF. The CDR3 DNA follows: TGTGCCAGCAGTACGCCCCGAGCGGGAGCCTACGAGCAGTACTTC.

This clonotype was observed many times. J is TRBJ1-1 and V is TRBV12-3 or TRBV12-4; no reliable D call. CDR3 length: 17 residues. Between the trimmed V and J ends, which lost 3 bases and 1 base, there was a span of 18 bases. The CDR3 region has the DNA TGTGCCAGCAGTTTCAGTGTTCCCACGCCCGGGAACACTGAAGCTTTCTTT. Its protein is CASSFSVPTPGNTEAFF.

This clonotype appeared once. The gene calls are TRBV4-1 and TRBJ2-1, with 9 positions matching TRBD2. The CDR3 is made up of 19 amino acids. With V trimmed by 3 bases and J by 0 bases, 12 bases remained unmatched. Germline V CDR1 and CDR2: MGHRA, YSYEKL. CDR3: CASSHASGTPAGSYNEQFF. As DNA, the CDR3 is TGCGCCAGCAGCCATGCTAGCGGGACTCCCGCGGGCTCCTACAATGAGCAGTTCTTC.

The chain combines TRBV19 with TRBJ2-2; no reliable D call. In germline, CDR1 is LNHDA, CDR2 SQIVND (reference sequence). Trimming pared 5 bases from V and 4 bases from J, leaving 11 bases between. This CDR3 is 14 amino acids long. The DNA for the CDR3 is TGTGCCAGTAGTTTCGGACGGTTCACCGGGGAGCTGTTTTTT. This gives the protein CASSFGRFTGELFF.

This clonotype was found a few times. This chain links TRBV5-1 with TRBJ2-7, with 10 bases lining up with TRBD1. V gave up 6 bases and J gave up 1 base; unmatched junction bases: 7. Germline loops: CDR1 SGHRS, CDR2 YFSETQ. This CDR3 is built from 15 residues. The CDR3 loop is CASKERTGGSYEQYF. CDR3 nucleotide sequence: TGCGCCAGCAAAGAAAGGACAGGGGGTTCCTACGAGCAGTACTTC.